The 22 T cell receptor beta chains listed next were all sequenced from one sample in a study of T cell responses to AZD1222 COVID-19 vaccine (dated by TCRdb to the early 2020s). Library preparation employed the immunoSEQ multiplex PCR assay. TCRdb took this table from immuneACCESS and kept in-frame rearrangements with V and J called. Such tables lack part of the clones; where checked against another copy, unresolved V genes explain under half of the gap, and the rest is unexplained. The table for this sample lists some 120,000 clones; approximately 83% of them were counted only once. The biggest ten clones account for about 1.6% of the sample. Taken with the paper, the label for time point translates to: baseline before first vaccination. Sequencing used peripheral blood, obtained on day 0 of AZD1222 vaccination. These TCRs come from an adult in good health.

This CDR3 is CSVEPGPRVYGYTF. The CDR3, as DNA: TGCAGCGTCGAACCGGGACCCCGCGTCTATGGCTACACCTTC. This chain uses TRBV29-1 with TRBJ1-2, with D possibly TRBD1 on 5 matching bases. Germline CDR1 and CDR2: SQVTM and ANQGSEA. V was pared by 6 bases and J by 4 bases, with 18 bases between. CDR3 size: 14 residues.

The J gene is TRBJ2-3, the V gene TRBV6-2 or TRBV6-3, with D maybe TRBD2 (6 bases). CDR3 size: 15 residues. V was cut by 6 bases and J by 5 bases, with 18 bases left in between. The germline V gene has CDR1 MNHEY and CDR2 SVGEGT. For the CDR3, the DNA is TGTGCCAGCAGGCCTCGCGGGAAGGTTCAAGATACGCAGTATTTT. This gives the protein CASRPRGKVQDTQYF.

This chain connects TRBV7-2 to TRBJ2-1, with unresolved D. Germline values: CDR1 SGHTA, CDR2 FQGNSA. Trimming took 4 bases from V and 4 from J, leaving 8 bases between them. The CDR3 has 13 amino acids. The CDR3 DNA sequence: TGTGCCAGCAGCTACCAACAATACAATGAGCAGTTCTTC. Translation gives CASSYQQYNEQFF.

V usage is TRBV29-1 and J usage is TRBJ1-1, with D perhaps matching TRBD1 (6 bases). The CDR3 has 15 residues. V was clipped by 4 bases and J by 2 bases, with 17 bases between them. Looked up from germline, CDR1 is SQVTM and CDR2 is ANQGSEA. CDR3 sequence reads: CSVGRLGGANTEAFF. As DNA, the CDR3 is TGCAGCGTTGGGAGGTTAGGGGGGGCCAACACTGAAGCTTTCTTT.

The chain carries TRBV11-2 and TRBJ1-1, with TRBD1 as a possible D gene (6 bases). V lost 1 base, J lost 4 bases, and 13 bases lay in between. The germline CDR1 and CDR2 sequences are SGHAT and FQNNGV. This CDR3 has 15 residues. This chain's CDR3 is CASSLATGSGTEAFF. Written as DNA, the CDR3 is TGTGCCAGCAGCTTAGCAACAGGGTCCGGCACTGAAGCTTTCTTT.

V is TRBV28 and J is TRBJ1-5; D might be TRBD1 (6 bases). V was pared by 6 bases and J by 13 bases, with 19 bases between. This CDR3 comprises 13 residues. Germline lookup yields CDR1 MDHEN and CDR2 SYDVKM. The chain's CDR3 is CASSPSLGASQHF. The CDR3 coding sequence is TGTGCCAGCAGCCCCAGTTTGGGGGCGTCACAGCATTTT.

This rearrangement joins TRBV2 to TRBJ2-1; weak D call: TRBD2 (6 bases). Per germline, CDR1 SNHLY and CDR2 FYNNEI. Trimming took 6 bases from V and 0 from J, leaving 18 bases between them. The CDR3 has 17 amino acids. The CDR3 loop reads CASSAASAWSSYNEQFF. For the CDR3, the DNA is TGTGCCAGCAGCGCTGCTAGCGCATGGAGCTCCTACAATGAGCAGTTCTTC.

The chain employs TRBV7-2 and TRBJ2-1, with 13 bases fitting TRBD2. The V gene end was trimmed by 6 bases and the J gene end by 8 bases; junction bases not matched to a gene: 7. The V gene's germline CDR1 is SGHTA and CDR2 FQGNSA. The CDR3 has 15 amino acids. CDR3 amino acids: CASRARTSGSYEQFF. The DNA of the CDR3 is TGTGCCAGCAGGGCCCGGACTAGCGGGAGTTATGAGCAGTTCTTC.

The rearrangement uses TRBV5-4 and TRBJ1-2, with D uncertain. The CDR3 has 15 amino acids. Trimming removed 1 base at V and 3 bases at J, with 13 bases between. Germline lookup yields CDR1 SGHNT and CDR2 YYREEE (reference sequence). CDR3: CASSLSGRSHYGYTF. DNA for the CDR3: TGTGCCAGCAGCTTGTCTGGCAGGAGCCACTATGGCTACACCTTC.

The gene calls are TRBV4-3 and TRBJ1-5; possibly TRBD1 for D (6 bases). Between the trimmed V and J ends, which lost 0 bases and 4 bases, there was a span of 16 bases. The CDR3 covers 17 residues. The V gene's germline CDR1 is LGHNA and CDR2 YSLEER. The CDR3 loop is CASSQDGGRGVNQPQHF. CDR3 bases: TGCGCCAGCAGCCAAGATGGAGGGAGGGGGGTTAATCAGCCCCAGCATTTT.

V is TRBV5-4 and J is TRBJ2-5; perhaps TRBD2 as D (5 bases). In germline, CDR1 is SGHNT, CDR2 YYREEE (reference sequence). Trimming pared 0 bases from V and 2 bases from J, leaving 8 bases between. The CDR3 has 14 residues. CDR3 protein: CASSLGKRQETQYF. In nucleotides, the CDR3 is TGTGCCAGCAGCTTGGGTAAGCGGCAAGAGACCCAGTACTTC.

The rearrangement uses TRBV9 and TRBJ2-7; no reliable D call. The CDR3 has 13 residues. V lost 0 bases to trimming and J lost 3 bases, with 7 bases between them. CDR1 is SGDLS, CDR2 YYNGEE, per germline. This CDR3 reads CASSVDVNYEQYF. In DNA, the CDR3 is TGTGCCAGCAGCGTAGATGTCAACTACGAGCAGTACTTC.

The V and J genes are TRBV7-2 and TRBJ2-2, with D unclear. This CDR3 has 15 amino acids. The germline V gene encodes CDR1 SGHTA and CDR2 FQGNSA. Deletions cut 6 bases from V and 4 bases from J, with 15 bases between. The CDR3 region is CASSLLTIFTGELFF. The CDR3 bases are TGTGCCAGCAGTCTACTAACAATATTCACCGGGGAGCTGTTTTTT.

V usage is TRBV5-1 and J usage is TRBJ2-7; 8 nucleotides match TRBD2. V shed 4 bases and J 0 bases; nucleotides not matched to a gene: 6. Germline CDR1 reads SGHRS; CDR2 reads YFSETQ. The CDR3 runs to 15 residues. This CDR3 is CASSTIAGTSYEQYF. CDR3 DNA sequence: TGCGCCAGCAGCACAATAGCGGGGACCTCCTACGAGCAGTACTTC. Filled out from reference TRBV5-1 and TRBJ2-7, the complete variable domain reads KAGVTQTPRYLIKTRGQQVTLSCSPISGHRSVSWYQQTPGQGLQFLFEYFSETQRNKGNFPGRFSGRQFSNSRSEMNVSTLELGDSALYLCASSTIAGTSYEQYFGPGTRLTVT.

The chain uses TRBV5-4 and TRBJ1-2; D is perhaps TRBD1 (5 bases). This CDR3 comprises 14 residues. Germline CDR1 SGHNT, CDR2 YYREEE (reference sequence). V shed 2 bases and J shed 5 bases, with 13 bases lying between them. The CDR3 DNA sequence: TGTGCCAGCAGCTTCTACGGGGGTTTTTATGGCTACACCTTC. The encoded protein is CASSFYGGFYGYTF.

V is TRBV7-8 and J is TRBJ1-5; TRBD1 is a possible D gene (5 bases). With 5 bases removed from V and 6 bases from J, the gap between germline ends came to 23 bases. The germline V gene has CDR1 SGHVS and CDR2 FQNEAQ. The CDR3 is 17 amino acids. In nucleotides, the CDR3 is TGTGCCAGCAGCCCATCCTTGGGGCGGACTAGGGGTCAGCCCCAGCATTTT. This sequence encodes CASSPSLGRTRGQPQHF.

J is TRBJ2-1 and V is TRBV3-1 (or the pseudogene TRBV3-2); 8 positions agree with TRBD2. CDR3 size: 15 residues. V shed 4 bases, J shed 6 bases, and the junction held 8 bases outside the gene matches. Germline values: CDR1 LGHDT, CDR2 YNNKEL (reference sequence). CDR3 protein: CASSLSGTRGNEQFF. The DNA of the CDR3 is TGTGCCAGCAGCCTATCCGGGACTAGAGGCAATGAGCAGTTCTTC.

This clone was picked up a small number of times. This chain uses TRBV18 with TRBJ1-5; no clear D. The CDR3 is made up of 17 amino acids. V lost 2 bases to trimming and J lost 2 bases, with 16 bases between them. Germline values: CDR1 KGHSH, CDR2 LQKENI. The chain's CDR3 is CASSPGDGIVGNQPQHF. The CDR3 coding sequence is TGTGCCAGCTCACCAGGCGATGGCATTGTGGGCAATCAGCCCCAGCATTTT.

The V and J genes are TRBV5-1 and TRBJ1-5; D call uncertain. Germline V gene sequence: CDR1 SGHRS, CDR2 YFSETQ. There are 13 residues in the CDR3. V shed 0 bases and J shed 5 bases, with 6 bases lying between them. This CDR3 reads CASSLVPDQPQHF. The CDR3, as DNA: TGCGCCAGCAGCTTGGTTCCCGATCAGCCCCAGCATTTT.

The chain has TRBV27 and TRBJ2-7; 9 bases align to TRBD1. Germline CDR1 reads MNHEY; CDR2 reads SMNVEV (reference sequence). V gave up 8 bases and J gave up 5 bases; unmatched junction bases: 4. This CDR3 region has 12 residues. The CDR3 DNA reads TGTGCCAGCGGGACAGGGATCGACGAGCAGTACTTC. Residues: CASGTGIDEQYF.

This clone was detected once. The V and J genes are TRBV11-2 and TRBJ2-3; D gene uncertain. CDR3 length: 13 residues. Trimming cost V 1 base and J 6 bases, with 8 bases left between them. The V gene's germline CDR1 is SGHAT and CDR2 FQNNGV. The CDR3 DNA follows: TGTGCCAGCAGCTTAGCTGCCCCCGATACGCAGTATTTT. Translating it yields CASSLAAPDTQYF.

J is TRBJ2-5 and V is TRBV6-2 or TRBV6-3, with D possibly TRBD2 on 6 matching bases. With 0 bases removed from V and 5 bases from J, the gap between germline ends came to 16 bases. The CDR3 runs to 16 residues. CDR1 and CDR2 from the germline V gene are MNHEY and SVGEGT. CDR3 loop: CASSYSGGQIGETQYF. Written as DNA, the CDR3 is TGTGCCAGCAGTTACTCGGGAGGACAAATCGGGGAGACCCAGTACTTC.